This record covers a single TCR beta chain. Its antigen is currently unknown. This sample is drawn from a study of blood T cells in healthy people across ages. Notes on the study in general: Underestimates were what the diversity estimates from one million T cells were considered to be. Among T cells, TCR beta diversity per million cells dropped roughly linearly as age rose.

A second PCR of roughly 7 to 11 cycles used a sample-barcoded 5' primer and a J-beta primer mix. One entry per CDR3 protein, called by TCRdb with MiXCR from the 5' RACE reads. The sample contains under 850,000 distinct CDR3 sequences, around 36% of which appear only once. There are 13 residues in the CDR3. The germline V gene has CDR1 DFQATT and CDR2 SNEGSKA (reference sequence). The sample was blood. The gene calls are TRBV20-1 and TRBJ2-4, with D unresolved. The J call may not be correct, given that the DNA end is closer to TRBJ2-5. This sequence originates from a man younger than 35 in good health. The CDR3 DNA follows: TGCAGTGCCCCGGCGAACCCGGGAGAGACCCAGTACTTC. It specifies CSAPANPGETQYF.